Listed below are T cell receptor beta chains from one sample, sequenced in a study of T-cell reconstitution after alpha-beta-depleted transplantation in children. One entry per CDR3 protein, called by TCRdb with MiXCR from the PCR reads. Of 230,000 or so distinct CDR3 sequences in the sample, around 8.9% were seen once. Sample: PBMCs from the stem cell graft donor, taken from the stem cell graft. The source of these receptors is a human donor who donated a stem cell graft to a child with SCID. The CDR3 runs from the conserved cysteine through the conserved F or W. D genes are given only for firm matches. Rows may omit the clone size; those that give it use once, few, many or a size class.

abundance	len	d_gene	v_gene	j_gene	CDR3aa	CDR3nt
many	16	-	TRBV5-1	TRBJ1-4	CASSLRGGAGNEKLFF	TGCGCCAGCAGCTTGAGGGGAGGGGCTGGTAATGAAAAACTGTTTTTT
many	15	-	TRBV12-3/TRBV12-4	TRBJ1-1	CASSLAGPAVTEAFF	TGTGCCAGCAGTTTAGCGGGGCCGGCGGTCACTGAAGCTTTCTTT
many	15	-	TRBV5-1	TRBJ1-1	CASSARKGVRTEAFF	TGCGCCAGCAGCGCGCGAAAGGGGGTTAGAACTGAAGCTTTCTTT
-	14	-	TRBV7-2	TRBJ1-2	CASSPRSVNYGYTF	TGTGCCAGCAGCCCAAGATCCGTCAACTATGGCTACACCTTC
many	13	TRBD1	TRBV5-5	TRBJ1-6	CASRGQGPSPLHF	TGTGCCAGCAGAGGACAGGGGCCTTCACCCCTCCACTTT
many	15	-	TRBV5-6	TRBJ1-2	CASSPRRVFNYGYTF	TGTGCCAGCAGCCCTCGGAGGGTCTTTAACTATGGCTACACCTTC
-	13	TRBD1	TRBV29-1	TRBJ1-2	CSVENRGWDGYTF	TGCAGCGTTGAAAACAGGGGATGGGATGGCTACACCTTC
-	12	-	TRBV30	TRBJ1-2	CAWGPLGYGYTF	TGTGCCTGGGGACCTTTAGGCTATGGCTACACCTTC
many	16	-	TRBV7-6	TRBJ2-2	CASSLETALNTGELFF	TGTGCCAGCAGCTTAGAGACAGCGCTGAACACCGGGGAGCTGTTTTTT
many	18	-	TRBV14	TRBJ2-7	CASSQERALWRRSYEQYF	TGTGCCAGCAGCCAAGAAAGAGCCCTGTGGAGGAGGTCCTACGAGCAGTACTTC
many	16	TRBD1	TRBV20-1	TRBJ1-5	CSAGGQGAFGNQPQHF	TGCAGTGCTGGCGGACAGGGGGCTTTTGGCAATCAGCCCCAGCATTTT
-	14	TRBD1	TRBV29-1	TRBJ1-4	CSVFRTGTNEKLFF	TGCAGCGTTTTTCGGACAGGAACTAATGAAAAACTGTTTTTT
many	14	-	TRBV6-5	TRBJ1-1	CASSYQTANTEAFF	TGTGCCAGCAGCTATCAGACGGCGAACACTGAAGCTTTCTTT
many	16	-	TRBV6-1	TRBJ2-3	CASSQRGGGSTDTQYF	TGTGCCAGCAGCCAGAGAGGCGGGGGCTCGACAGATACGCAGTATTTT
many	14	-	TRBV6-2/TRBV6-3	TRBJ1-5	CASSLTRGGQPQHF	TGTGCCAGCAGCCTCACCCGTGGGGGGCAGCCCCAGCATTTT
many	17	TRBD1	TRBV27	TRBJ1-5	CASSKTRQGLGNQPQHF	TGTGCCAGCAGTAAAACTCGACAGGGACTTGGCAATCAGCCCCAGCATTTT
many	13	TRBD1	TRBV5-1	TRBJ1-1	CASLGQANTEAFF	TGCGCCAGCCTCGGACAGGCGAACACTGAAGCTTTCTTT
many	15	-	TRBV7-2	TRBJ2-3	CASSLLGGLSDTQYF	TGTGCCAGCAGCTTATTGGGGGGGCTGTCAGATACGCAGTATTTT
many	13	-	TRBV9	TRBJ2-1	CASSVDGYNEQFF	TGTGCCAGCAGCGTAGACGGATACAATGAGCAGTTCTTC
many	13	-	TRBV12-3/TRBV12-4	TRBJ2-1	CASSLGVYNEQFF	TGTGCCAGCAGTTTAGGGGTCTACAATGAGCAGTTCTTC
-	17	-	TRBV5-1	TRBJ1-1	CASSQDGVSGANTEAFF	TGCGCCAGCAGCCAAGACGGGGTGAGTGGGGCTAACACTGAAGCTTTCTTT
many	15	-	TRBV4-2	TRBJ2-1	CASSQEGSGYNEQFF	TGTGCCAGCAGCCAAGAGGGGTCAGGGTACAATGAGCAGTTCTTC
many	14	-	TRBV12-3/TRBV12-4	TRBJ1-5	CASSSMSRNQPQHF	TGTGCCAGCAGCTCGATGAGTCGGAATCAGCCCCAGCATTTT
many	14	TRBD1	TRBV9	TRBJ2-7	CASSKTGHQDEQYF	TGTGCCAGCAGCAAGACAGGGCATCAGGACGAGCAGTACTTC
many	14	-	TRBV5-1	TRBJ2-1	CASSLNRAAHEQFF	TGCGCCAGCAGCTTGAACAGGGCCGCCCATGAGCAGTTCTTC